The T cell receptor beta chain under discussion was sequenced for a study of blood T cells in healthy people across ages (dated by TCRdb to about 2015). In the study overall: In model experiments, template switching captured about one uniquely barcoded TCR beta cDNA molecule for every two T cells. Four age groups were formed from the donors: young (average about 15 years), middle-aged (around 41), aged (roughly 56) and long-lived (around 82). Using deep sequencing normalized with unique cDNA molecular identifiers, the study measured how TCR beta repertoire diversity changes with age. The study analyzed two additional independent replicas of 1 million unique cDNA reads from the same blood draw for two donors, one aged 18 to 29 and one aged 80 or older. Findings and caveats that apply to the study as a whole: Compared with the aged group, the long-lived group had more naive CD4+ T cells, fewer expanded clones and increased TCR diversity, suggesting age selection. The CMV infection status of donors was not known, potentially confounding age-related changes in expanded clonotypes. As age increased, observed TCR beta diversity per million T cells dropped in a roughly linear way, and a significant reduction was already evident by age about 40. Since profiling was done on bulk unsorted PBMCs, naive and antigen-experienced compartments could not be conclusively compared. A strong correlation was found between observed TCR beta diversity and the percentage of naive T cells measured by flow cytometry. Estimates of total diversity from one million sequenced T cells were regarded as lower bounds and underestimates.

The germline V gene sets CDR1 to MDHEN and CDR2 to SYDVKM. Trimming costs V 4 bases and J 2 bases, and their ends lie 11 bases apart. From its cysteine to its phenylalanine, the CDR3 spans 15 amino acids. The DNA shown is the 45-base CDR3, in frame from base 1. A few counts support this clonotype. What antigen it recognizes has not been identified. The record has no base qualities; no much larger clone is one base away. Systemically healthy Caucasian individuals from Russia, about 38 in total and aged 6 to 90 years, were included as donors. Each donor gave about 9.2 milliliters of peripheral blood, drawn into EDTA-treated Vacutainer tubes. PBMCs were isolated by Ficoll-Paque density-gradient centrifugation, with at least 7 million obtained per sample. Trizol reagent was used to extract total RNA from the PBMCs, yielding at least 5 micrograms per sample. Naive CD45RAhigh/CD27high T cell percentages were measured by flow cytometry on a PBMC aliquot from every donor.

Library preparation used 5' RACE. TCRdb names Illumina HiSeq 2500 as the instrument used. The second PCR ran for about 6 to 12 cycles and used a J-beta primer mix along with a sample-barcoded 5' primer. A template-switch 5' adaptor carrying 12 random nucleotides introduced a unique molecular identifier onto each TCR beta cDNA molecule. Each sample yielded at least 3 million CDR3-containing paired-end reads. First-strand cDNA was synthesized from all RNA with the Mint cDNA synthesis kit, primed by a TRBC-specific oligonucleotide. All cDNA was treated with uracil-DNA glycosylase and then went through a first 18-cycle PCR with the universal primers M1SS and BC2_uni_R. Processing in the source paper ran as follows. Normalization of each sample was performed by random selection of 1 million high-quality reads, each carrying a distinct molecular identifier. Instead of being binned into consensus sequences, reads with shared molecular identifiers were discarded. MiTCR, set to a Q25 quality threshold and the strictest error-elimination algorithm, was used for CDR3 identification, clonotype clustering and error correction. A nonparametric unseen species model with Euler transformation was used to estimate lower-bound total TCR beta diversity. TCRdb trimmed the raw reads at Q25, called clones with MiXCR and kept productive beta chains. CDR3 protein sequences are deduplicated, and each keeps its most common genes and DNA. These V and J calls originate from TCRdb's pipeline instead of the authors' own analysis. The sample includes some 800,000 distinct CDR3 sequences, with around 25% observed a single time. Under 4.5% of the sample is taken by the ten largest.

Another study also made use of these data, one on T cells of mothers and their children. The second publication reports: Donors were nine systemically healthy Caucasian individuals: three mothers and their six children. cDNA synthesis used all of the extracted RNA, with roughly 1.5 ug of RNA in each 15 ul reaction. In the second PCR, the M1S primer introduced both the sample barcodes and 2-4 random nucleotides. More than 9 million TCR beta CDR3 reads were obtained from each mother, and about 3 million reads were obtained from each child. TCR recombination output is similarly shaped by thymic selection in related and unrelated pairs, with a minor effect exerted by inherited differences. Normalized repertoire overlap in related mother-child pairs was always slightly higher than in unrelated mother-child pairs, but the difference was never significant. No persistent microchimeric T cell clones were found, with a detection sensitivity of approximately 100 clones per million clonotypes. Deep NGS was used in the study to compare the TCR beta repertoires of mothers and children and to look for features that separate related mother-child pairs from unrelated individuals. The mean age was around 40 +/- 4 years for the mothers and approximately 11 +/- 4 years for the children. After adapters were ligated using NEBNext reagents, the libraries underwent 100+100 nt paired-end sequencing on an Illumina HiSeq 2000. To avoid cross-contamination, the mother libraries and the child libraries were prepared a month apart and sequenced in separate runs. Between roughly 500,000 and 2,300,000 distinct TCR beta clonotypes were identified per donor. Naive TCR beta clonotypes were estimated from low-frequency clonotypes matched to each donor's FACS-determined naive share, without sorting.

The receptor chain draws on TRBV28 and TRBJ2-2; TRBD1 could be the D gene, as 5 bases match. The receptor's source is a boy between 10 and 17 years old in good health. The sample taken for sequencing was blood. The base sequence is TGTGCCAGCAGTTCCGGACAAATTAACACCGGGGAGCTGTTTTTT. Its product reads: CASSSGQINTGELFF.